These 30 T cell receptor beta chains originate from one sample sequenced in a study of cytomegalovirus exposure and HLA in healthy donors. PCR involved 60 Vbeta and 13 Jbeta primers. This table comes from immunoSEQ multiplex PCR, and its TCRdb copy is limited to in-frame clones, with some not included. The sample yields 85,000 to 100,000 clones, about 80% seen once. The sample was PBMCs. These receptors all stem from a male donor in good health and CMV-seropositive.

A few counts support this clone. The gene calls are TRBV5-6 and TRBJ1-1, with D maybe TRBD1 (5 bases). Trimming pared 1 base from V and 5 bases from J, leaving 18 bases between. Germline V gene lookup returns CDR1 SGHDT and CDR2 YYEEEE. CDR3 length: 16 amino acids. CDR3 in DNA: TGTGCCAGCAGCTTGCGTAGGGTTGTAGGGGTAACTGAAGCTTTCTTT. This encodes CASSLRRVVGVTEAFF.

J is TRBJ1-1 and V is TRBV7-9; D is unclear. The V and J ends lost 6 bases and 1 base respectively, with 6 bases between them. CDR3 length: 12 amino acids. Germline V gene sequence: CDR1 SEHNR, CDR2 FQNEAQ (reference sequence). In DNA, the CDR3 is TGTGCCAGCAGGGGCTCGAACACTGAAGCTTTCTTT. Its translation is CASRGSNTEAFF.

This clone has more than one count but fewer than ten. The chain combines TRBV13 with TRBJ1-1; 9 positions match TRBD1. The V and J ends lost 5 bases and 4 bases, in that order; junction bases with no gene match: 2. Germline CDR1 reads PRHDT; CDR2 reads FYEKMQ (reference sequence). This CDR3 is 13 amino acids long. CDR3 bases: TGTGCCAGCAGCCCGGGACAGGGCACTGAAGCTTTCTTT. Protein product: CASSPGQGTEAFF.

The rearrangement links TRBV4-1 to TRBJ2-7; no clear D gene. The CDR3 extends over 15 amino acids. The V end was cut by 4 bases, the J end by 0 bases, with 13 bases between. The germline CDR1 and CDR2 sequences are MGHRA and YSYEKL. The CDR3 loop is CASSPQWPGSYEQYF. CDR3 bases: TGCGCCAGCAGCCCACAATGGCCAGGCTCCTACGAGCAGTACTTC.

This chain joins TRBV7-6 and TRBJ2-1, with 12 bases fitting TRBD2. Germline CDR1 reads SGHVS; CDR2 reads FNYEAQ. The length of the CDR3 is 14 residues. V lost 1 base, J lost 14 bases, and 6 bases stayed unmatched. The CDR3 DNA follows: TGTGCCAGCAGCTTAGACCTAGCGGGGGGGCCGGAGTTCTTC. Translation gives CASSLDLAGGPEFF.

With regard to this clone: Other DNA sequences in this specimen translate into the identical CDR3. The V and J genes are TRBV7-9 and TRBJ2-3; TRBD2 matches at 12 bases. Germline trimming cut 6 bases from V and 3 bases from J; bases unmatched to any gene: 4. This CDR3 has 15 amino acids. CDR1 is SEHNR, CDR2 FQNEAQ, per germline (reference sequence). For the CDR3, the DNA is TGTGCCAGCAGTCTTACTAGCGGGGGGACAGATACGCAGTATTTT. Translating it yields CASSLTSGGTDTQYF.

This clone was detected once. Other DNA sequences in this specimen translate into the identical CDR3. The CDR3 region is CASSPADEQYF. In DNA form, the CDR3 reads TGTGCCAGCTCACCCGCAGACGAGCAGTACTTC. This rearrangement joins TRBV18 to TRBJ2-7, with unresolved D. Germline V lookup: CDR1 KGHSH, CDR2 LQKENI. Between the trimmed V and J ends, which lost 3 bases and 5 bases, there was a span of 5 bases. The CDR3 is 11 amino acids.

Only a few counts were recorded for this clone. This is likely a read error, given that the CDR3 carries no conserved phenylalanine or tryptophan at its end. The limits of the CDR3 on the DNA are not certain, so only TCRdb's listed CDR3 is given. The rearrangement links TRBV5-6 to TRBJ1-1; the D call TRBD1 from the table was never checked on the DNA. The CDR3 numbers 8 amino acids, ends counted. The germline gives CDR1 SGHDT, CDR2 YYEEEE. CDR3 in amino acids: CASSIGQI.

V usage is TRBV7-2 and J usage is TRBJ2-7, with 10 bases that match TRBD2. V lost 1 base and J lost 4; bases outside the gene matches: 1. CDR1 is SGHTA and CDR2 is FQGNSA in the germline V gene. There are 14 residues in the CDR3. CDR3 nucleotides: TGTGCCAGCAGCTTAGTAGCGGGGGGTTACGAGCAGTACTTC. Residues: CASSLVAGGYEQYF.

The chain employs TRBV7-9 and TRBJ2-1; 7 nucleotides match TRBD1. Trimming took 3 bases from V and 8 from J; bases not matched to a gene: 10. This CDR3 comprises 15 residues. Germline V gives CDR1 SEHNR, CDR2 FQNEAQ (reference sequence). This chain's CDR3 is CASSLDGQVGDEQFF. CDR3 in DNA: TGTGCCAGCAGCTTGGACGGACAGGTCGGGGATGAGCAGTTCTTC.

The V and J genes are TRBV16 and TRBJ1-2, with TRBD1 matching 7 bases. The CDR3 runs to 14 residues. The V segment lost 2 bases and the J segment 2 bases; nucleotides outside the gene matches: 2. Germline V gene sequence: CDR1 KGHSY, CDR2 FQNENV. The CDR3 DNA reads as TGTGCCAGCAGCCAACAACAGGGGAACTATGGCTACACCTTC. This encodes CASSQQQGNYGYTF.

The chain links TRBV9 to TRBJ1-2, with TRBD1 identical over 9 bases. The CDR3 is made up of 14 amino acids. Germline V gives CDR1 SGDLS, CDR2 YYNGEE. J gave up 4 bases and V 4 bases, and 5 bases lay outside the gene matches. CDR3 in amino acids: CASSPGQGGYGYTF. In DNA form, the CDR3 reads TGTGCCAGCAGCCCGGGACAGGGCGGCTATGGCTACACCTTC.

The chain is built from TRBV5-4 and TRBJ1-5; TRBD1 agrees at 11 bases. This CDR3 has 17 residues. Germline lookup yields CDR1 SGHNT and CDR2 YYREEE (reference sequence). V gave up 4 bases and J gave up 2 bases; unmatched junction bases: 8. In DNA, the CDR3 is TGTGCCAGCAGCCGTGGACAGGGGGCGAACGGCAATCAGCCCCAGCATTTT. It translates to CASSRGQGANGNQPQHF.

The chain recombines TRBV29-1 with TRBJ1-2, with D tentatively TRBD1 (6 bases). The CDR3 spans 21 residues. CDR1 and CDR2 from the germline V gene are SQVTM and ANQGSEA. The V end was cut by 2 bases, the J end by 4 bases, with 35 bases between. CDR3 in DNA: TGCAGCGTTGAACAGTCCAACTTCCCCGGGACATCAACGAAAACATCCTATGGCTACACCTTC. This sequence encodes CSVEQSNFPGTSTKTSYGYTF. Full variable domain (outside the CDR3, taken from reference TRBV29-1 and TRBJ1-2): SAVISQKPSRDICQRGTSLTIQCQVDSQVTMMFWYRQQPGQSLTLIATANQGSEATYESGFVIDKFPISRPNLTFSTLTVSNMSPEDSSIYLCSVEQSNFPGTSTKTSYGYTFGSGTRLTVV.

A few counts support this clone. The V call is TRBV7-3, the J call TRBJ1-1; D perhaps matches TRBD1 (6 bases). The V end lost 5 bases, the J end lost 2 bases, and 9 bases lay between the germline ends. The CDR3 totals 13 residues. CDR1 is SGHTA and CDR2 is FQGTGA in the germline V gene. Written as DNA, the CDR3 is TGTGCCAGCAGCACGACAGGAAACACTGAAGCTTTCTTT. This encodes CASSTTGNTEAFF.

The V and J genes are TRBV30 and TRBJ1-5; 8 bases are a match to TRBD1. CDR3 size: 12 residues. Germline CDR1 GTSNPN, CDR2 SVGIG (reference sequence). After removal of 2 bases from V and 6 bases from J, the junction contained 0 bases not matched to a gene. The DNA for the CDR3 is TGTGCCTGGAGTACAGGGGGTCAGCCCCAGCATTTT. This encodes CAWSTGGQPQHF.

The table lists this clone with a few counts. The genes are TRBV27 and TRBJ1-1, with TRBD1 identical over 9 bases. Germline loops: CDR1 MNHEY, CDR2 SMNVEV (reference sequence). The J segment lost 1 base and the V segment lost 4 bases, leaving 7 bases of the junction unmatched. CDR3 length equals 16 residues. Here the CDR3 reads CASSYGTGKGNTEAFF. The DNA for the CDR3 is TGTGCCAGCAGTTACGGGACAGGGAAAGGGAACACTGAAGCTTTCTTT.

This chain links TRBV27 with TRBJ1-1, with 7 nucleotides matching TRBD1. The V gene end was trimmed by 5 bases and the J gene end by 6 bases; junction bases not matched to a gene: 6. This CDR3 has 13 residues. CDR1 MNHEY and CDR2 SMNVEV come from the germline V gene (reference sequence). CDR3 in DNA: TGTGCCAGCAGTACCACAGGGGTCCCTGAAGCTTTCTTT. Protein product: CASSTTGVPEAFF.

The chain carries TRBV30 and TRBJ1-1; 8 bases align to TRBD1. The CDR3 totals 11 residues. CDR1 is GTSNPN, CDR2 SVGIG, per germline (reference sequence). The junction had 0 bases not matched to a gene; V was cut back by 1 base and J by 8 bases. CDR3 DNA sequence: TGTGCCTGGAGTGACAGGGGGGAAGCTTTCTTT. Protein product: CAWSDRGEAFF.

The V call is TRBV4-1, the J call TRBJ2-4, with D hard to call. There are 19 residues in the CDR3. The V gene lost 0 bases and the J gene lost 0 bases, with 18 bases spanning the gap. Germline CDR1 is MGHRA and CDR2 is YSYEKL. The DNA of the CDR3 is TGCGCCAGCAGCCAAGATCTGGCACAGACCAAGTCAGCCAAAAACATTCAGTACTTC. The encoded protein is CASSQDLAQTKSAKNIQYF.

CDR3 DNA: TGTGCCAGCACCCAGGGACAGTCTTCCTACGAGCAGTACTTC. Translating it yields CASTQGQSSYEQYF. The chain is built from TRBV7-8 and TRBJ2-7, with TRBD1 matching over 7 bases. The germline V gene encodes CDR1 SGHVS and CDR2 FQNEAQ. J gave up 1 base and V 7 bases, and 7 bases lay outside the gene matches. This CDR3 is 14 amino acids long.

The table lists this clone with a count of one. The CDR3 is CASSPWTDNYGYTF. The CDR3 DNA is TGTGCCAGCAGTCCCTGGACAGATAACTATGGCTACACCTTC. This chain joins TRBV6-5 and TRBJ1-2, with a possible D match to TRBD1 (6 bases). V lost 5 bases to trimming and J lost 1 base, with 11 bases between them. The CDR3 contains 14 residues. Looked up from germline, CDR1 is MNHEY and CDR2 is SVGAGI.

Only a few counts were recorded for this clone. This chain joins TRBV4-1 and TRBJ1-2, with unresolved D. The germline V gene encodes CDR1 MGHRA and CDR2 YSYEKL. This CDR3 is built from 17 residues. Between the trimmed V and J ends, which lost 1 base and 4 bases, there was a span of 19 bases. The CDR3 nucleotides are TGCGCCAGCAGCCAAGCACCTCCGGGAGTTTTTGTCTATGGCTACACCTTC. This codes for CASSQAPPGVFVYGYTF.

The chain carries TRBV15 and TRBJ2-1; D ambiguous. With 0 bases removed from V and 5 bases from J, the gap between germline ends came to 11 bases. The germline V gene encodes CDR1 LNHNV and CDR2 YYDKDF (reference sequence). CDR3 length: 15 residues. CDR3 amino acids: CATSREVQQNNEQFF. CDR3 DNA: TGTGCCACCAGCAGAGAGGTTCAACAAAACAATGAGCAGTTCTTC.

The rearrangement uses TRBV9 and TRBJ1-5; 10 positions match TRBD1. J lost 7 bases, V lost 2 bases, and 3 bases had no gene match. The CDR3 loop spans 14 amino acids. Germline V CDR1 and CDR2: SGDLS, YYNGEE. The chain's CDR3 is CASSVGTGEQPQHF. DNA of the CDR3: TGTGCCAGCAGCGTCGGGACAGGGGAACAGCCCCAGCATTTT.

The chain carries TRBV11-2 and TRBJ1-2; TRBD1 agrees at 8 bases. CDR3 length: 15 amino acids. V was clipped by 5 bases and J by 7 bases; unmatched bases: 12. Germline V gene lookup returns CDR1 SGHAT and CDR2 FQNNGV. CDR3 protein: CASSLWTGSWGGYTF. CDR3 DNA: TGTGCCAGCAGCCTATGGACAGGGTCTTGGGGTGGCTACACCTTC.

This clone was observed a single time. The V and J genes are TRBV5-8 and TRBJ2-1; 10 positions agree with TRBD2. CDR3 length: 15 amino acids. The germline V gene encodes CDR1 SGHTS and CDR2 YDEGEE. The trim removed 3 bases at V and 6 bases at J, leaving 6 bases unmatched. CDR3 DNA sequence: TGTGCCAGCAGCTCTACTAGCGGGGTGCGCAATGAGCAGTTCTTC. Its protein is CASSSTSGVRNEQFF.

The V call is TRBV21-1, the J call TRBJ1-2; whether TRBD1, the table's D call, matches the DNA was not checked. TRBV21-1 is termed a pseudogene. This CDR3 is built from 13 residues. The CDR3: CRDSPRECDGYTF. In DNA form, the CDR3 reads TGCAGGGACAGCCCGAGGGAATGCGATGGCTACACCTTC.

The V gene is TRBV6-5, the J gene TRBJ1-2; D not certain. Germline V gene sequence: CDR1 MNHEY, CDR2 SVGAGI. V lost 7 bases and J lost 0, with 9 bases in between. The CDR3 contains 13 residues. CDR3 nucleotides: TGTGCCAGCACCAACGGAGCTAACTATGGCTACACCTTC. Protein product: CASTNGANYGYTF.

V and J are TRBV29-1 and TRBJ1-5; the match to TRBD1 covers 8 bases. V was clipped by 7 bases and J by 4 bases; unmatched bases: 3. Per germline, CDR1 SQVTM and CDR2 ANQGSEA. This CDR3 is 12 amino acids long. CDR3 amino acids: CSAGQGNQPQHF. The CDR3 nucleotides are TGCAGCGCAGGACAGGGAAATCAGCCCCAGCATTTT.